This record covers a single T cell receptor beta chain. What it binds is unknown. Unique molecular identifiers were linked by the library to individual cDNA molecules. A single record per CDR3 protein comes from TCRdb applying MiXCR to the RACE reads. The table has about 180,000 distinct CDR3 sequences, almost 30% seen once. The CDR3 sequence is 15 residues long. V shed 0 bases and J 8 bases; nucleotides not matched to a gene: 4. Germline CDR1 and CDR2: LGHNA and YNFKEQ. The data were taken from a study of human T cells and chemical hapten exposure. About the study: On 2 cm by 2 cm of upper inner arm skin, sensitization was performed with 2% DPC. Study results and limitations: Expanded TCRs were compared with controls, and the expanded TCRs formed significantly more large CDR3 similarity clusters.

Time point of the sample: pre-sensitization, week 0. Treatment meaning: therapeutic diphenylcyclopropenone sensitization with weekly scalp DPC. This chain links TRBV4-2 with TRBJ1-4; 9 nucleotides match TRBD1. This TCR came from a woman in her twenties or thirties with alopecia areata. Some clones in this sample may be carry-over from other donors' samples. The sample here was whole blood, taken in connection with sensitization to the hapten diphenylcyclopropenone (DPC). CDR3 region: CASSQEQGAQEKLFF. CDR3 in DNA: TGTGCCAGCAGCCAAGAACAGGGGGCGCAGGAAAAACTGTTTTTT.